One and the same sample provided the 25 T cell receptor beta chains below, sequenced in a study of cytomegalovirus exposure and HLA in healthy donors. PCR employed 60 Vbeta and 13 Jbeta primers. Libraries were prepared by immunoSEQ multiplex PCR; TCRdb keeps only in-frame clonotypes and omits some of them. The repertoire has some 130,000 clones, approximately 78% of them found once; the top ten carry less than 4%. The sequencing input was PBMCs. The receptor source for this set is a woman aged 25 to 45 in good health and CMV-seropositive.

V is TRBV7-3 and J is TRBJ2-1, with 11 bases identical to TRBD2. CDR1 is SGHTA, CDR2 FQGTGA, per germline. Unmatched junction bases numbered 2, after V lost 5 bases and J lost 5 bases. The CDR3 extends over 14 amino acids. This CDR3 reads CASSRLAGNNEQFF. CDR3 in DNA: TGTGCCAGCAGCAGACTAGCGGGAAACAATGAGCAGTTCTTC.

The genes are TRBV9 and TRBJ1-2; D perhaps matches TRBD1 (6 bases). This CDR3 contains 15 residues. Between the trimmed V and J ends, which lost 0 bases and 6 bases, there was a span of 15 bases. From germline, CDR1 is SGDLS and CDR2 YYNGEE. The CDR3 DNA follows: TGTGCCAGCAGCGTAGTATCAGGGGAAGGAAATGGCTACACCTTC. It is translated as CASSVVSGEGNGYTF.

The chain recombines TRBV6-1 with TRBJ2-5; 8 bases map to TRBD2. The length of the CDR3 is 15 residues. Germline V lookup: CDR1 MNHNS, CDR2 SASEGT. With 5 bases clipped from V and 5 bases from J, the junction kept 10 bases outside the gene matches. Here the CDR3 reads CASSTKRGTVETQYF. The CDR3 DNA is TGTGCCAGCAGTACCAAGCGGGGGACGGTGGAGACCCAGTACTTC.

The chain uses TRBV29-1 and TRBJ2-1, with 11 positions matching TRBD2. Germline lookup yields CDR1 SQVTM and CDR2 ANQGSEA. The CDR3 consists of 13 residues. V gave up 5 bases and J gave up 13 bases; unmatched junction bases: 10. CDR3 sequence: CSVLTLAGALQFF. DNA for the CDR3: TGCAGCGTTCTTACACTAGCGGGGGCCCTTCAGTTCTTC.

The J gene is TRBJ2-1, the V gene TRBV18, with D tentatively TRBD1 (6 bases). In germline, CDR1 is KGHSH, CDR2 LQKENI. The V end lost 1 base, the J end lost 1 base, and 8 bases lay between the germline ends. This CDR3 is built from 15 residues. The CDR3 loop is CASSPQGQSYNEQFF. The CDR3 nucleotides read TGTGCCAGCTCACCACAGGGACAATCCTACAATGAGCAGTTCTTC.

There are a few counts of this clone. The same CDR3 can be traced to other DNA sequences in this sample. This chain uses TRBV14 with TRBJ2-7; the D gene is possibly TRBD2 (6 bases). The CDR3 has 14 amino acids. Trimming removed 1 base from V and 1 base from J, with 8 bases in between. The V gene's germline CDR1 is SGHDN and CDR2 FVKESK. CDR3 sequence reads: CASSQAGGSYEQYF. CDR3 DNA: TGTGCCAGCAGCCAAGCCGGGGGTTCCTACGAGCAGTACTTC.

DNA of the CDR3: TGTGCCACTCAGACAGGGGCTGGGGCCAACGTCCTGACTTTC. Translated: CATQTGAGANVLTF. The chain is built from TRBV7-3 and TRBJ2-6; 8 nucleotides line up with TRBD1. The CDR3 loop spans 14 amino acids. Trimming at V came to 10 bases and at J to 2 bases, leaving 4 bases not matched to a gene. CDR1 SGHTA and CDR2 FQGTGA come from the germline V gene.

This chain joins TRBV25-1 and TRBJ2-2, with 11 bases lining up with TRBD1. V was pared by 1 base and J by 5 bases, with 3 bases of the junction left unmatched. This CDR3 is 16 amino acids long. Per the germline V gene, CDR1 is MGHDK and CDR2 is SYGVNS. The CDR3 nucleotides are TGTGCCAGCAGTGAATCGGGACAGGGGGGTACCGGGGAGCTGTTTTTT. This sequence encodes CASSESGQGGTGELFF.

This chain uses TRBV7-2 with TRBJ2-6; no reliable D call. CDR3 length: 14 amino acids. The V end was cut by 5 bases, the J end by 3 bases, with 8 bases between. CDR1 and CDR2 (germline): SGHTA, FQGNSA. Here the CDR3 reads CASSRLGGANVLTF. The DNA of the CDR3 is TGTGCCAGCAGCCGACTCGGTGGGGCCAACGTCCTGACTTTC.

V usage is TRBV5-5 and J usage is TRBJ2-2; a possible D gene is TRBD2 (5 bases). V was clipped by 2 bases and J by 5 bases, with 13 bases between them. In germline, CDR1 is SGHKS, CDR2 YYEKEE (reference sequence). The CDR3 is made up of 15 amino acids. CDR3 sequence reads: CASSFVSSRTGELFF. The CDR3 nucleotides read TGTGCCAGCAGCTTTGTGTCTAGCCGGACCGGGGAGCTGTTTTTT.

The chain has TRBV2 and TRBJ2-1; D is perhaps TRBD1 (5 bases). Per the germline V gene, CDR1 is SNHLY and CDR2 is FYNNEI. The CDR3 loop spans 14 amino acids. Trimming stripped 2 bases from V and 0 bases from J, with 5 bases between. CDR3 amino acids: CASSEQGSYNEQFF. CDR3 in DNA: TGTGCCAGCAGTGAACAGGGCTCCTACAATGAGCAGTTCTTC.

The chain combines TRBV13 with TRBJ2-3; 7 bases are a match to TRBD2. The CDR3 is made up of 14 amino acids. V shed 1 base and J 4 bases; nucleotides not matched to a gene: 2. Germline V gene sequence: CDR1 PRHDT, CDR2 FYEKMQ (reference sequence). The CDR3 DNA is TGTGCCAGCAGCTTAGTAGCGGGTGCAGATACGCAGTATTTT. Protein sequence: CASSLVAGADTQYF. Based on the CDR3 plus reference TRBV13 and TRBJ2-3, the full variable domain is AAGVIQSPRHLIKEKRETATLKCYPIPRHDTVYWYQQGPGQDPQFLISFYEKMQSDKGSIPDRFSAQQFSDYHSELNMSSLELGDSALYFCASSLVAGADTQYFGPGTRLTVL.

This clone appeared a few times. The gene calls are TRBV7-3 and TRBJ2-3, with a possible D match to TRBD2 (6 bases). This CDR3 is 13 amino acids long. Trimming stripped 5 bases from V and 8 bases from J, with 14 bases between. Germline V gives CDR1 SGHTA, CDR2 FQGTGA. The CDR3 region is CASSPTVGGTQYF. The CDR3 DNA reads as TGTGCCAGCAGCCCCACTGTGGGGGGTACGCAGTATTTT.

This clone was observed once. CDR3 sequence (DNA): TGCGCCAGCAGCCCCGGACAGGGAGGGATGAACACTGAAGCTTTCTTT. Protein product: CASSPGQGGMNTEAFF. The chain employs TRBV4-1 and TRBJ1-1; 8 bases align to TRBD1. Germline V lookup: CDR1 MGHRA, CDR2 YSYEKL. This CDR3 spans 16 amino acids. V trimming: 4 bases; J trimming: 0 bases; junction bases outside the gene matches: 7.

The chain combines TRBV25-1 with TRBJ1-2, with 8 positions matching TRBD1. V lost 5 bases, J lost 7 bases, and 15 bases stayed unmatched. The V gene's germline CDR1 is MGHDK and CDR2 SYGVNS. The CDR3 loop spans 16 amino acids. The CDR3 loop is CASSPRTGSIVGGYTF. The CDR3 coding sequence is TGTGCCAGCAGTCCCCGGACAGGGAGTATAGTGGGTGGCTACACCTTC.

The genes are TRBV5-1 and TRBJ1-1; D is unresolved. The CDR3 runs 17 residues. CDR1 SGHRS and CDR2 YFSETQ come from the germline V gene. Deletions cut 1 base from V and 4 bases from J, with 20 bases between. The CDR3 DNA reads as TGCGCCAGCAGCTTGAGAGGCGGAGCGGGGTGGGGCACTGAAGCTTTCTTT. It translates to CASSLRGGAGWGTEAFF.

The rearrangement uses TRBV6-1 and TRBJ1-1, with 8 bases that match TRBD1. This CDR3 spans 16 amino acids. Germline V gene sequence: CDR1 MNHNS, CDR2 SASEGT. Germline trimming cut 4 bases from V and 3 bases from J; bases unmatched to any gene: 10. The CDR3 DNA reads TGTGCCAGCAGTGTTTTTGCAGGGGGCGCGGACACTGAAGCTTTCTTT. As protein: CASSVFAGGADTEAFF.

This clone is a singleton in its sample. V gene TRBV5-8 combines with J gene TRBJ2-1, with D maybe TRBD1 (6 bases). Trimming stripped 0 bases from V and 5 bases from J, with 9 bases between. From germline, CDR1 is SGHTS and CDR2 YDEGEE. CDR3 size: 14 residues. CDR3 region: CASSLDRVNNEQFF. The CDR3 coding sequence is TGTGCCAGCAGCTTGGACAGGGTGAACAATGAGCAGTTCTTC.

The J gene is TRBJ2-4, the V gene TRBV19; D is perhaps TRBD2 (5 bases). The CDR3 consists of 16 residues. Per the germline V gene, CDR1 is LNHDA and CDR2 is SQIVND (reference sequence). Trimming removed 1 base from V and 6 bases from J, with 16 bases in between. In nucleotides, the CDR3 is TGTGCCAGTAGTATAGGAGGGCGCAGTCGGGGAAACATTCAGTACTTC. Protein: CASSIGGRSRGNIQYF.

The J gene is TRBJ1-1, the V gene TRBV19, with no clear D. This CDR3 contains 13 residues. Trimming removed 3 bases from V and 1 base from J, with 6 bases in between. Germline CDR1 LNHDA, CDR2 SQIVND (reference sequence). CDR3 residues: CASSISWNTEAFF. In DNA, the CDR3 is TGTGCCAGTAGTATTTCCTGGAACACTGAAGCTTTCTTT.

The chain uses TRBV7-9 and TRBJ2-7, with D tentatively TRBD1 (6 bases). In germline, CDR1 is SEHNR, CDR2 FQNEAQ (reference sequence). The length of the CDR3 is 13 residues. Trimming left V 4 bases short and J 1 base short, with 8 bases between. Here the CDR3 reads CASSSDRSYEQYF. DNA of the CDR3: TGTGCCAGCAGCTCAGACAGGTCCTACGAGCAGTACTTC.

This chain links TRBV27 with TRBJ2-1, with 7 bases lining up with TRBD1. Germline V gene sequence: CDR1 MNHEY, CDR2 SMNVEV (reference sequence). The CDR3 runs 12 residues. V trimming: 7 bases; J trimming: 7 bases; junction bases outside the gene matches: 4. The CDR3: CASTRTGNEQFF. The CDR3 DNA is TGTGCCAGCACACGGACAGGAAATGAGCAGTTCTTC.

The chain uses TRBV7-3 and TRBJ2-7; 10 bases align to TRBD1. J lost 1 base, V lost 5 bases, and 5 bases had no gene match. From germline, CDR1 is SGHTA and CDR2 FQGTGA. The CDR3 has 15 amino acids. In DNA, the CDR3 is TGTGCCAGCAGCGCTTGGGACAGGGGTTCCTACGAGCAGTACTTC. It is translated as CASSAWDRGSYEQYF. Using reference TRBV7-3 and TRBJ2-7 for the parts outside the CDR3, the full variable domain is GAGVSQTPSNKVTEKGKYVELRCDPISGHTALYWYRQSLGQGPEFLIYFQGTGAADDSGLPNDRFFAVRPEGSVSTLKIQRTERGDSAVYLCASSAWDRGSYEQYFGPGTRLTVT.

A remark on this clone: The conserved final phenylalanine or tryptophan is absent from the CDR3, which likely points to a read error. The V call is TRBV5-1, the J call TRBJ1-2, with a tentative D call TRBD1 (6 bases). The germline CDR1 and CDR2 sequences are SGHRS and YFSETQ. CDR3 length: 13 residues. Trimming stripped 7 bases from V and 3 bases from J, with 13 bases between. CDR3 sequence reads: CASRQGSHYGYTL. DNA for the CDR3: TGCGCCAGCCGCCAGGGGTCTCACTATGGCTACACCCTC.

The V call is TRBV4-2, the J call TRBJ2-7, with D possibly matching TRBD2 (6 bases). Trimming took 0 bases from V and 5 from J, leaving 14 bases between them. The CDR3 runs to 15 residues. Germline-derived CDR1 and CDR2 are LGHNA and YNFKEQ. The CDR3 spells CASSQDRGGVDEQYF. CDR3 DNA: TGTGCCAGCAGCCAAGATCGGGGCGGGGTAGACGAGCAGTACTTC.